The 25 T cell receptor beta chains in this list originate from one sample, sequenced in a study of OX40 agonist ivuxolimab in advanced cancers. Sequenced by immunoSEQ multiplex PCR; TCRdb stores in-frame clones only, minus some. The data hold about 48,000 clones, with around 90% observed a single time. The sequenced sample was CD4+ or CD8+ T cells sorted from blood, obtained in a trial of the OX40 agonist ivuxolimab. The receptors stem from an adult with an advanced solid tumor such as melanoma, head and neck, liver or kidney cancer.

The rearrangement uses TRBV7-6 and TRBJ1-1; D remains ambiguous. There are 13 residues in the CDR3. CDR1 SGHVS and CDR2 FNYEAQ come from the germline V gene. With 3 bases removed from V and 2 bases from J, the gap between germline ends came to 7 bases. CDR3 sequence (DNA): TGTGCCAGCAGCTTTGCGGGTAACACTGAAGCTTTCTTT. It encodes CASSFAGNTEAFF.

This chain connects TRBV7-2 to TRBJ2-5, with D possibly TRBD2 on 7 matching bases. Germline assignment: CDR1 SGHTA and CDR2 FQGNSA. Trimming left V 5 bases short and J 5 bases short, with 21 bases between. This CDR3 has 16 amino acids. CDR3: CASSGGPAGLKETQYF. Written as DNA, the CDR3 is TGTGCCAGCAGCGGGGGGCCAGCGGGGCTGAAGGAGACCCAGTACTTC.

The chain employs TRBV27 and TRBJ1-4; no reliable D call. The CDR3 covers 14 residues. Trimming stripped 5 bases from V and 7 bases from J, with 14 bases between. CDR1 is MNHEY and CDR2 is SMNVEV in the germline V gene (reference sequence). For the CDR3, the DNA is TGTGCCAGCAGTCCTCCCGGGCGGTTTGAAAAACTGTTTTTT. This sequence encodes CASSPPGRFEKLFF. Variable domain in full (rest from reference TRBV27 and TRBJ1-4): EAQVTQNPRYLITVTGKKLTVTCSQNMNHEYMSWYRQDPGLGLRQIYYSMNVEVTDKGDVPEGYKVSRKEKRNFPLILESPSPNQTSLYFCASSPPGRFEKLFFGSGTQLSVL.

The rearrangement links TRBV11-3 to TRBJ2-1, with 9 bases aligning to TRBD2. The V gene end was trimmed by 4 bases and the J gene end by 8 bases; junction bases not matched to a gene: 18. In germline, CDR1 is SGHNT, CDR2 YENEEA. This CDR3 has 18 residues. The CDR3 nucleotides are TGTGCCAGCAGCTCCACCCTTTCTAGCGGGGTGGCTGGGGATGAGCAGTTCTTC. This codes for CASSSTLSSGVAGDEQFF.

CDR3 protein: CASSLRSNTGELFF. The CDR3 nucleotides are TGTGCCAGCAGCTTGAGGTCAAACACCGGGGAGCTGTTTTTT. This chain connects TRBV5-6 to TRBJ2-2; the D is unclear. CDR1 SGHDT and CDR2 YYEEEE come from the germline V gene. The CDR3 totals 14 residues. V lost 1 base and J lost 2, with 6 bases in between. The whole variable domain, filled in from reference TRBV5-6 and TRBJ2-2, reads DAGVTQSPTHLIKTRGQQVTLRCSPKSGHDTVSWYQQALGQGPQFIFQYYEEEERQRGNFPDRFSGHQFPNYSSELNVNALLLGDSALYLCASSLRSNTGELFFGEGSRLTVL.

This chain joins TRBV9 and TRBJ2-3; D ambiguous. The CDR3 is 13 residues long. CDR1 SGDLS and CDR2 YYNGEE come from the germline V gene. The V and J ends lost 2 bases and 0 bases respectively, with 4 bases between them. CDR3 residues: CASSVLSTDTQYF. The CDR3, as DNA: TGTGCCAGCAGCGTTCTTAGCACAGATACGCAGTATTTT.

The rearrangement links TRBV9 to TRBJ2-1, with no clear D. The CDR3 totals 13 residues. Germline CDR1 reads SGDLS; CDR2 reads YYNGEE. V was shortened by 4 bases and J by 5 bases, with 10 bases between the two germline ends. The CDR3 region is CASSPRTNNEQFF. CDR3 sequence (DNA): TGTGCCAGCAGCCCCCGGACCAACAATGAGCAGTTCTTC.

J is TRBJ2-7 and V is TRBV5-4; D remains ambiguous. The CDR3 length is 11 residues. The V end lost 0 bases, the J end lost 7 bases, and 5 bases lay between the germline ends. The germline CDR1 and CDR2 sequences are SGHNT and YYREEE (reference sequence). The CDR3 DNA sequence: TGTGCCAGCAGCTTGGCTGGGGAGCAGTACTTC. This gives the protein CASSLAGEQYF.

This rearrangement joins TRBV7-9 to TRBJ2-3, with D tentatively TRBD2 (5 bases). From germline, CDR1 is SEHNR and CDR2 FQNEAQ (reference sequence). CDR3 size: 15 residues. Trimming stripped 5 bases from V and 3 bases from J, with 15 bases between. CDR3 DNA sequence: TGTGCCAGCAGCACCCGGGAAGACTGGACAGATACGCAGTATTTT. Its protein product is CASSTREDWTDTQYF.

J is TRBJ2-3 and V is TRBV27; TRBD1 aligns across 7 bases. The CDR3 has 14 amino acids. Germline V lookup: CDR1 MNHEY, CDR2 SMNVEV (reference sequence). V was clipped by 10 bases and J by 0 bases; unmatched bases: 7. The CDR3 DNA is TGTGCCACATCCCCGACAGGGAGCACAGATACGCAGTATTTT. Its protein product is CATSPTGSTDTQYF.

This chain joins TRBV14 and TRBJ2-7, with D perhaps assigned TRBD1 or TRBD2 (5 bases each). Trimming stripped 0 bases from V and 9 bases from J, with 24 bases between. The CDR3 runs 17 residues. Germline CDR1 is SGHDN and CDR2 is FVKESK. CDR3 in amino acids: CASSQDWRSTGDYMQYF. The CDR3 DNA reads TGTGCCAGCAGCCAAGATTGGAGATCCACAGGAGACTACATGCAGTACTTC.

The chain uses TRBV9 and TRBJ2-2; D assignment may be TRBD1 or TRBD2 (5 bases each). V lost 2 bases, J lost 5 bases, and 10 bases lay in between. Germline CDR1 is SGDLS and CDR2 is YYNGEE. CDR3 length: 14 residues. The CDR3 sequence: CASSVWGGTGELFF. CDR3 coding DNA: TGTGCCAGCAGCGTGTGGGGCGGGACCGGGGAGCTGTTTTTT.

The chain links TRBV7-8 to TRBJ2-5, with D unclear. The CDR3 length is 15 residues. Trimming shortened V by 5 bases and J by 4 bases, and 17 bases separated the two germline ends. Germline V gives CDR1 SGHVS, CDR2 FQNEAQ. This chain's CDR3 is CASSPLARTSETQYF. CDR3 DNA sequence: TGTGCCAGCAGCCCTCTCGCCAGAACCTCAGAGACCCAGTACTTC.

The rearrangement uses TRBV5-6 and TRBJ1-4; 10 bases line up with TRBD1. CDR3 length: 15 residues. J gave up 8 bases and V 4 bases, and 8 bases lay outside the gene matches. Germline CDR1 and CDR2: SGHDT and YYEEEE. The CDR3 DNA reads TGTGCCAGCAGCATAGGGACAGGGGAAGGGGAAAAACTGTTTTTT. This codes for CASSIGTGEGEKLFF.

This chain connects TRBV2 to TRBJ1-2, with a tentative D call TRBD1 (5 bases). The CDR3 covers 15 residues. Germline V gives CDR1 SNHLY, CDR2 FYNNEI. Trimming pared 4 bases from V and 3 bases from J, leaving 15 bases between. In nucleotides, the CDR3 is TGTGCCAGCAGTGGGAGGGGCAGGGAGGACTATGGCTACACCTTC. Translating gives CASSGRGREDYGYTF. The full variable domain, with the rest looked up from reference TRBV2 and TRBJ1-2, is EPEVTQTPSHQVTQMGQEVILRCVPISNHLYFYWYRQILGQKVEFLVSFYNNEISEKSEIFDDQFSVERPDGSNFTLKIRSTKLEDSAMYFCASSGRGREDYGYTFGSGTRLTVV.

The CDR3 here is CASSQVGTGLVHEQYF. The CDR3 DNA reads as TGTGCCAGCAGCCAAGTCGGGACAGGATTGGTACACGAGCAGTACTTC. V is TRBV14 and J is TRBJ2-7, with 8 bases matching TRBD1. The CDR3 is 16 residues long. J lost 5 bases, V lost 1 base, and 10 bases had no gene match. Per germline, CDR1 SGHDN and CDR2 FVKESK.

The CDR3 DNA sequence: TGTGCCAGCAGCCCTAGCGGGGGCGTGAACACCGGGGAGCTGTTTTTT. Protein sequence: CASSPSGGVNTGELFF. This chain joins TRBV9 and TRBJ2-2; 10 bases agree with TRBD2. CDR1 and CDR2 (germline): SGDLS, YYNGEE. The CDR3 contains 16 residues. After removal of 4 bases from V and 1 base from J, the junction contained 4 bases not matched to a gene.

The genes are TRBV28 and TRBJ2-1; TRBD2 matches at 7 bases. The germline V gene encodes CDR1 MDHEN and CDR2 SYDVKM. With 3 bases clipped from V and 2 bases from J, the junction kept 4 bases outside the gene matches. CDR3 length equals 15 residues. The CDR3 nucleotides are TGTGCCAGCAGTTTGATGGCGGGGGCCTACAATGAGCAGTTCTTC. Encoded protein: CASSLMAGAYNEQFF.

The count of this clone is one. This rearrangement joins TRBV2 to TRBJ2-7, with 9 bases aligning to TRBD2. Germline lookup yields CDR1 SNHLY and CDR2 FYNNEI. The ends lost 7 bases at V and 4 bases at J; junction bases unmatched: 5. The CDR3 has 13 residues. In DNA form, the CDR3 reads TGTGCCAGCATGGGCAGCGGGGGGTACGAGCAGTACTTC. Its protein is CASMGSGGYEQYF.

The chain couples TRBV7-3 to TRBJ2-1; 13 nucleotides agree with TRBD2. Looked up from germline, CDR1 is SGHTA and CDR2 is FQGTGA. Trimming removed 5 bases from V and 6 bases from J; junction bases left unmatched: 4. CDR3 size: 15 residues. CDR3 in DNA: TGTGCCAGCAGCCGACTAGCGGGGGGCATCAATGAGCAGTTCTTC. Its translation is CASSRLAGGINEQFF.

The chain recombines TRBV27 with TRBJ2-7, with 8 bases lining up with TRBD1. This CDR3 has 14 amino acids. V lost 5 bases to trimming and J lost 4 bases; unmatched junction nucleotides: 7. Germline V gene data show CDR1 as MNHEY and CDR2 as SMNVEV (reference sequence). Here the CDR3 DNA reads TGTGCCAGCAGTAGGACAGGGCCTATATACGAGCAGTACTTC. Amino acid sequence: CASSRTGPIYEQYF.

The chain employs TRBV19 and TRBJ2-5; 13 positions match TRBD2. CDR3 length: 15 residues. With 3 bases clipped from V and 5 bases from J, the junction kept 3 bases outside the gene matches. The germline gives CDR1 LNHDA, CDR2 SQIVND (reference sequence). This chain's CDR3 is CASSIPGLAGETQYF. DNA of the CDR3: TGTGCCAGTAGTATCCCGGGACTAGCGGGGGAGACCCAGTACTTC. Combining the CDR3 with reference TRBV19 and TRBJ2-5 gives the whole variable domain DGGITQSPKYLFRKEGQNVTLSCEQNLNHDAMYWYRQDPGQGLRLIYYSQIVNDFQKGDIAEGYSVSREKKESFPLTVTSAQKNPTAFYLCASSIPGLAGETQYFGPGTRLLVL.

The chain couples TRBV9 to TRBJ2-1; D call uncertain. Germline values: CDR1 SGDLS, CDR2 YYNGEE. CDR3 size: 16 residues. V gave up 4 bases and J gave up 0 bases, with 14 bases separating them. In DNA, the CDR3 is TGTGCCAGCAGCCCCCTGCAACCGACCTCCTACAATGAGCAGTTCTTC. This codes for CASSPLQPTSYNEQFF.

V is TRBV27 and J is TRBJ1-1; unclear D gene. The CDR3 runs to 15 residues. The germline V gene encodes CDR1 MNHEY and CDR2 SMNVEV (reference sequence). Trimming cost V 5 bases and J 5 bases, with 18 bases left between them. As DNA, the CDR3 is TGTGCCAGCAGTCCATCCTGGGGAGGAGATACTGAAGCTTTCTTT. Translating gives CASSPSWGGDTEAFF.

This rearrangement joins TRBV7-3 to TRBJ2-3; 8 nucleotides match TRBD1. The length of the CDR3 is 15 residues. V trimming: 3 bases; J trimming: 1 base; junction bases outside the gene matches: 3. The germline gives CDR1 SGHTA, CDR2 FQGTGA. CDR3 protein: CASSLTTGGTDTQYF. CDR3 coding DNA: TGTGCCAGCAGCTTGACGACAGGGGGCACAGATACGCAGTATTTT.